This T cell receptor (beta chain) was obtained from a study of shared clonotypes between healthy human individuals. Study-wide background: Each donor's CD8 memory used one plate, CD8 naive two, each CD4 subset three.

As defined, naive CD8 cells were CD45RO-negative and positively selected for CCR7, with terminally differentiated effector memory CD45RA+ cells excluded. Assay execution took place at the deep level. The authors split each subset's genomic DNA evenly across several immunoSEQ plates. Original data processing: ImmunoSEQ output held junction-only sequences without quality scores, so filtering differed. TCRdb keeps only in-frame clones here, not all; method: immunoSEQ multiplex PCR. V and J calls and clone size come straight from that table; D and trimming were deduced from the DNA. The sample lists approximately 600,000 clones, 85% to 95% occurring once. The CDR3 contains 16 residues. Germline V CDR1 and CDR2: SGHNT, YYREEE (reference sequence). V was trimmed by 4 bases and J by 2 bases, leaving 18 bases between them.

The chain is built from TRBV5-4 and TRBJ1-2, with D perhaps matching TRBD1 (5 bases). Specimen: naive CD8+ T cells sorted from blood. The origin of this receptor is a woman in her 30s in good health. In DNA form, the CDR3 reads TGTGCCAGCAGCGGTTCCCAGGGTCCCGACAACTATGGCTACACCTTC. The encoded protein is CASSGSQGPDNYGYTF.